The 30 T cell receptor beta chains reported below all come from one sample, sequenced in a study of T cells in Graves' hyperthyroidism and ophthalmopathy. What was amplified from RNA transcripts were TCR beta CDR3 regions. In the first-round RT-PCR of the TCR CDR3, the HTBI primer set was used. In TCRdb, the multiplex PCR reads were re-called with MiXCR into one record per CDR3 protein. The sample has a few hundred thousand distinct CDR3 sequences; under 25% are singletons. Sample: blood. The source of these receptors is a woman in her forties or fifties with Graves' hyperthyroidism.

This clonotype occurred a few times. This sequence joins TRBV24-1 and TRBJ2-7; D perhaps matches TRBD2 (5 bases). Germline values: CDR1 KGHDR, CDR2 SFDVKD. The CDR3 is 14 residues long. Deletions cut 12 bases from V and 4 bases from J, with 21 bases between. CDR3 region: CALPIGSNPYEQYF. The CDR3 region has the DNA TGTGCCCTACCGATAGGGAGCAACCCTTACGAGCAGTACTTC.

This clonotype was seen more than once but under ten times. The CDR3 loop is CSALIDGRALQFF. Here the CDR3 DNA reads TGCAGTGCCCTTATAGACGGGAGGGCCCTACAGTTCTTC. The chain carries TRBV20-1 and TRBJ2-1, with TRBD2 matching over 8 bases. The CDR3 totals 13 residues. Germline values: CDR1 DFQATT, CDR2 SNEGSKA (reference sequence). With V trimmed by 6 bases and J by 13 bases, 14 bases remained unmatched.

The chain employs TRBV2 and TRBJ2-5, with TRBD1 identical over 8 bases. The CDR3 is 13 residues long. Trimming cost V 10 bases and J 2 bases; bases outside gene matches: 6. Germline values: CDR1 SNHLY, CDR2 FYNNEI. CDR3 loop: CANSRTGQETQYF. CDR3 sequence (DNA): TGTGCCAACTCCAGGACAGGGCAAGAGACCCAGTACTTC.

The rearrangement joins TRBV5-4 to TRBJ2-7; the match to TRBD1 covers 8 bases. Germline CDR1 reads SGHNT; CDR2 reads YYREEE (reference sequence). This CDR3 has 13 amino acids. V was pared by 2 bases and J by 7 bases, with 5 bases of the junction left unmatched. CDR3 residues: CASSLDGTGEQYF. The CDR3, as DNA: TGTGCCAGCAGCTTAGATGGGACAGGTGAGCAGTACTTC.

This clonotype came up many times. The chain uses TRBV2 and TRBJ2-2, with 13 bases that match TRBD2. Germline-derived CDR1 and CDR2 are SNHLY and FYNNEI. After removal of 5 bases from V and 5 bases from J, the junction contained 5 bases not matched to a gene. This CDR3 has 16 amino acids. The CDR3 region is CASSLGLAGETGELFF. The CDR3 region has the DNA TGTGCCAGCAGTCTCGGACTAGCGGGAGAAACCGGGGAGCTGTTTTTT. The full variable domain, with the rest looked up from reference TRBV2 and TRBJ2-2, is EPEVTQTPSHQVTQMGQEVILRCVPISNHLYFYWYRQILGQKVEFLVSFYNNEISEKSEIFDDQFSVERPDGSNFTLKIRSTKLEDSAMYFCASSLGLAGETGELFFGEGSRLTVL.

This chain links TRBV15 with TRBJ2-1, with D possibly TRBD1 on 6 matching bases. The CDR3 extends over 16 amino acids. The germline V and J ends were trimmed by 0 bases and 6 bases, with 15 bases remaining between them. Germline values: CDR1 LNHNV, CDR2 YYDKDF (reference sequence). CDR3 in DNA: TGTGCCACCAGCAGAGATCTCCCGACAGGAGCCAATGAGCAGTTCTTC. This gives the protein CATSRDLPTGANEQFF.

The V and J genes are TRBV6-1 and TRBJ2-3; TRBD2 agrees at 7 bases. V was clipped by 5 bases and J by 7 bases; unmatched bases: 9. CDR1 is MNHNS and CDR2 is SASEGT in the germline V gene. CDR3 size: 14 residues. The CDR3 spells CASSTGTTPYTQYF. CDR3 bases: TGTGCCAGCAGTACCGGGACTACTCCCTATACGCAGTATTTT.

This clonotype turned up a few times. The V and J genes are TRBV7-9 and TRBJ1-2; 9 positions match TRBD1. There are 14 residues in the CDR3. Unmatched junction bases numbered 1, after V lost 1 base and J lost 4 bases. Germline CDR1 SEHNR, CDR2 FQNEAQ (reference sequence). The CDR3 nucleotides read TGTGCCAGCAGCTTAGAGGACAGGGGCTATGGCTACACCTTC. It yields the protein CASSLEDRGYGYTF. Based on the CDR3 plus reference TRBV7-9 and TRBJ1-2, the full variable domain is DTGVSQNPRHKITKRGQNVTFRCDPISEHNRLYWYRQTLGQGPEFLTYFQNEAQLEKSRLLSDRFSAERPKGSFSTLEIQRTEQGDSAMYLCASSLEDRGYGYTFGSGTRLTVV.

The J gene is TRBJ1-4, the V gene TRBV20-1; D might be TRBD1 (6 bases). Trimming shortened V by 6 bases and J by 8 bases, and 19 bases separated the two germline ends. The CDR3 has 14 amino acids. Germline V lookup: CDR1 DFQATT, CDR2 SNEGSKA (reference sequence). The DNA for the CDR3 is TGCAGTGCCATAACTTTAGGGGGAGGGGAAAAACTGTTTTTT. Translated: CSAITLGGGEKLFF.

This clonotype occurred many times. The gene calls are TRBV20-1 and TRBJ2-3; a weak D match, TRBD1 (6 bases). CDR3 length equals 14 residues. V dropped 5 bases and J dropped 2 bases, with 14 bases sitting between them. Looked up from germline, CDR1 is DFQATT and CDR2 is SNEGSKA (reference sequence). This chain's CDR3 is CSAQFRGTTDTQYF. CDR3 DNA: TGCAGTGCTCAATTTAGGGGGACCACAGATACGCAGTATTTT.

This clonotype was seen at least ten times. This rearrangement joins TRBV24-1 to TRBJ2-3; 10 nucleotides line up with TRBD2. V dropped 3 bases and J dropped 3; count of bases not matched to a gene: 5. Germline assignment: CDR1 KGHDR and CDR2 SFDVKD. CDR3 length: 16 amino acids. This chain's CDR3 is CATSDTLAGDTDTQYF. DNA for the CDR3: TGTGCCACCAGTGATACCCTAGCGGGAGATACAGATACGCAGTATTTT.

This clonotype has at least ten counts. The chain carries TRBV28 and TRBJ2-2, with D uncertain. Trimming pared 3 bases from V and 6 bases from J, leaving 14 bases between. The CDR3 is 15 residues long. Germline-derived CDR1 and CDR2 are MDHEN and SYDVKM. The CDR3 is CASSFRLVNSGELFF. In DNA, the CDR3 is TGTGCCAGCAGTTTTCGGCTGGTTAACTCCGGGGAGCTGTTTTTT.

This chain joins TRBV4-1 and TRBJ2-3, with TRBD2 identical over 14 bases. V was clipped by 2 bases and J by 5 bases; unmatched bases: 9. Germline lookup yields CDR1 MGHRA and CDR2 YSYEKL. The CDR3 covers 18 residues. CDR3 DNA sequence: TGCGCCAGCAGCCAATACGCGGGACTAGCGGGAGCGGGAGATACGCAGTATTTT. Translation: CASSQYAGLAGAGDTQYF.

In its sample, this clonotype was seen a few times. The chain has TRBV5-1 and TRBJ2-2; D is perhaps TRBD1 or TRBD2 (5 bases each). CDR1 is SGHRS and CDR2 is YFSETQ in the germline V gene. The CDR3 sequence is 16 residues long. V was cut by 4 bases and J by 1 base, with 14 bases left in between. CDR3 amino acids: CASSRGDRLNTGELFF. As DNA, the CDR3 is TGCGCCAGCAGCCGAGGGGACCGTTTGAACACCGGGGAGCTGTTTTTT.

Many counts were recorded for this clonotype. The CDR3 region has the DNA TGTGCCACCAGTGACCCAAGCCGCTCTGGGGCCAACGTCCTGACTTTC. Residues: CATSDPSRSGANVLTF. This chain uses TRBV24-1 with TRBJ2-6; no reliable D call. Germline loops: CDR1 KGHDR, CDR2 SFDVKD. The V end lost 4 bases, the J end lost 0 bases, and 9 bases lay between the germline ends. The CDR3 covers 16 residues.

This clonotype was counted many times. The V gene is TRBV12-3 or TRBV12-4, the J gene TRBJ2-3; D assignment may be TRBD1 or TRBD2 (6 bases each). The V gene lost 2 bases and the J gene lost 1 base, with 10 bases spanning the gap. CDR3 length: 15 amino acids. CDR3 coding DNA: TGTGCCAGCAGTTTACGGGGGCTGGGCACAGATACGCAGTATTTT. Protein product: CASSLRGLGTDTQYF.

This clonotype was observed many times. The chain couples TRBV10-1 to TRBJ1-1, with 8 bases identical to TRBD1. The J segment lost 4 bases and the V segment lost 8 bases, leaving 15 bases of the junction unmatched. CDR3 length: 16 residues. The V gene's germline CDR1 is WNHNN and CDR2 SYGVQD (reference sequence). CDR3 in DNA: TGCGCCAGCTCCCTAAAGGCAGGGGGCTCGGGCACTGAAGCTTTCTTT. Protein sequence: CASSLKAGGSGTEAFF.

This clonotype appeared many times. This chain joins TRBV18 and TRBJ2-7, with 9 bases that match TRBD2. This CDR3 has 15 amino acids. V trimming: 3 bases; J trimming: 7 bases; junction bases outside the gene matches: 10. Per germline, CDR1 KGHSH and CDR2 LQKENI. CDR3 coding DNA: TGTGCCAGCTCACCCCGTGCTAGCGGGAACCAAGAGCAGTACTTC. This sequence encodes CASSPRASGNQEQYF.

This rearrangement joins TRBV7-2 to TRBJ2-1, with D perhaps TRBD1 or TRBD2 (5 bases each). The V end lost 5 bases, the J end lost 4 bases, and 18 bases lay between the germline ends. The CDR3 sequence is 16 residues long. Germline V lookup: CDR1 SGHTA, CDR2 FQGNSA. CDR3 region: CASSTRDPKGYNEQFF. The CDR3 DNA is TGTGCCAGCAGCACCCGGGACCCAAAGGGGTACAATGAGCAGTTCTTC.

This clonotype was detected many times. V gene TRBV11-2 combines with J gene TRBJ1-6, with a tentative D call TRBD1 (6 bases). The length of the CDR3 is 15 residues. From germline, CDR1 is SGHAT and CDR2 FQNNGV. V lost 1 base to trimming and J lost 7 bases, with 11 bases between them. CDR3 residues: CASSLGGGANSPLHF. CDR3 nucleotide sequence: TGTGCCAGCAGCTTAGGTGGGGGGGCGAATTCACCCCTCCACTTT.

The CDR3 reads CASSGWGGRTGSYNEQFF. As DNA, the CDR3 is TGTGCCAGCAGTGGATGGGGGGGGCGTACGGGCTCCTACAATGAGCAGTTCTTC. The chain recombines TRBV27 with TRBJ2-1, with a weak D call TRBD2 (7 bases). The germline CDR1 and CDR2 sequences are MNHEY and SMNVEV (reference sequence). The CDR3 contains 18 residues. V gave up 5 bases and J gave up 0 bases, with 20 bases separating them.

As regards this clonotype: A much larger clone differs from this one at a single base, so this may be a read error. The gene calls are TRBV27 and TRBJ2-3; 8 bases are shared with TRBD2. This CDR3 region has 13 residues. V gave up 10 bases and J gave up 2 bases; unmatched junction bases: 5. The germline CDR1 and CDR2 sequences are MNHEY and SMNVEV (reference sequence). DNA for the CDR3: TGTGCCACCCGGACTAGCCCCACAGATACGCAGTATTTT. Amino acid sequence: CATRTSPTDTQYF.

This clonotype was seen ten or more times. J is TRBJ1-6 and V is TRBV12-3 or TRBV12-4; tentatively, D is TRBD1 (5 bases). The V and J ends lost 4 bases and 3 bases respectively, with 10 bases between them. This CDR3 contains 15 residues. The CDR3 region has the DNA TGTGCCAGCAGTTCCCGGACAAGCTATAATTCACCCCTCCACTTT. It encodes CASSSRTSYNSPLHF.

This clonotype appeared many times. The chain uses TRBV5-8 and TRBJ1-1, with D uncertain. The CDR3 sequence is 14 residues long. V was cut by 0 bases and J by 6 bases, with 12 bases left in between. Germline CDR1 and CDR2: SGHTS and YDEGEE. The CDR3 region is CASSLAHEGSEAFF. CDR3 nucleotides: TGTGCCAGCAGCTTGGCGCATGAGGGTTCTGAAGCTTTCTTT.

CDR3 nucleotides: TGTGCCACCAGCAGAGTGGGCCTAGTAGAGACCCAGTACTTC. Its translation is CATSRVGLVETQYF. The chain joins TRBV15 to TRBJ2-5; D gene uncertain. V dropped 1 base and J dropped 4 bases, with 10 bases sitting between them. Germline-derived CDR1 and CDR2 are LNHNV and YYDKDF (reference sequence). CDR3 length: 14 amino acids.

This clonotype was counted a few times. The CDR3 DNA reads as TGCGCCAGCAGCCAGGGGGGGGTAGTGGGCAATGAGCAGTTCTTC. It specifies CASSQGGVVGNEQFF. V is TRBV4-1 and J is TRBJ2-1, with TRBD2 identical over 7 bases. The ends lost 3 bases at V and 6 bases at J; junction bases unmatched: 8. Germline assignment: CDR1 MGHRA and CDR2 YSYEKL. The CDR3 is 15 amino acids.

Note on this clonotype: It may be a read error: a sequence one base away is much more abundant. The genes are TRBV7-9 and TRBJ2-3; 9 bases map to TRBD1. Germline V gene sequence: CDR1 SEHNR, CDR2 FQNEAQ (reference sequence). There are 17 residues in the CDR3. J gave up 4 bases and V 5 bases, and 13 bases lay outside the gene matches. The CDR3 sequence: CASSIQGQGPEADTQYF. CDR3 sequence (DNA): TGTGCCAGCAGCATACAGGGACAGGGCCCAGAGGCAGATACGCAGTATTTT.

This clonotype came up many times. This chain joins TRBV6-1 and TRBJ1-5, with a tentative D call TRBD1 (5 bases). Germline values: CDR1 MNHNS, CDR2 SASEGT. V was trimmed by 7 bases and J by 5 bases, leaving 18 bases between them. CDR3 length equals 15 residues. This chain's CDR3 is CASTLGEGSHQPQHF. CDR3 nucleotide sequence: TGTGCCAGCACTCTAGGGGAGGGCTCCCATCAGCCCCAGCATTTT.

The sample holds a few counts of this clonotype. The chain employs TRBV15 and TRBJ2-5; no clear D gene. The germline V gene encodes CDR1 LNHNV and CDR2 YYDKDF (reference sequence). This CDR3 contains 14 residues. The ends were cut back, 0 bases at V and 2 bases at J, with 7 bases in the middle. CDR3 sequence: CATSRDLGQETQYF. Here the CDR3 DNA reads TGTGCCACCAGCAGAGATTTAGGGCAAGAGACCCAGTACTTC. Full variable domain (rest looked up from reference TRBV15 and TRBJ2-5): DAMVIQNPRYQVTQFGKPVTLSCSQTLNHNVMYWYQQKSSQAPKLLFHYYDKDFNNEADTPDNFQSRRPNTSFCFLDIRSPGLGDTAMYLCATSRDLGQETQYFGPGTRLLVL.

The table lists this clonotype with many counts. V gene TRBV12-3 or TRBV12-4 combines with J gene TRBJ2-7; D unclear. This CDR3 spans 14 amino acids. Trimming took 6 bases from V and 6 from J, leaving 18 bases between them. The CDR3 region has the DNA TGTGCCAGCAGGACCGGGTCGATTAACTCCGAGCAGTACTTC. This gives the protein CASRTGSINSEQYF.